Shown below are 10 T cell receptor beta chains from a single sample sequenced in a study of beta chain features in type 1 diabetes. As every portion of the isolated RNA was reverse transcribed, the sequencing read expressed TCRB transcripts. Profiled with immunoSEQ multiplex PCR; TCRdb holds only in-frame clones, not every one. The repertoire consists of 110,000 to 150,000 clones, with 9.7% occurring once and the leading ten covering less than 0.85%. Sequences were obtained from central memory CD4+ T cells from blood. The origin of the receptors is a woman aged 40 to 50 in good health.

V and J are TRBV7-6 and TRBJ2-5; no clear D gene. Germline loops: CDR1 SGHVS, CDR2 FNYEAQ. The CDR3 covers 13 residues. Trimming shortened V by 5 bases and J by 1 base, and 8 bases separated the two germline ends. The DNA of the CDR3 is TGTGCCAGCAGCGCACTCCCCCAAGAGACCCAGTACTTC. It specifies CASSALPQETQYF. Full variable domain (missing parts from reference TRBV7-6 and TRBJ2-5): GAGVSQSPRYKVTKRGQDVALRCDPISGHVSLYWYRQALGQGPEFLTYFNYEAQQDKSGLPNDRFSAERPEGSISTLTIQRTEQRDSAMYRCASSALPQETQYFGPGTRLLVL.

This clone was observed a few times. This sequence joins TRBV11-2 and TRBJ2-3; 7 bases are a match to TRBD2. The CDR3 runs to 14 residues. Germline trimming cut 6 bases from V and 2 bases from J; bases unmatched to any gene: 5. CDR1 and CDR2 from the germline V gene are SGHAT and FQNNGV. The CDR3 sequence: CASRSGVNTDTQYF. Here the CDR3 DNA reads TGTGCCAGCAGGAGCGGGGTGAACACAGATACGCAGTATTTT.

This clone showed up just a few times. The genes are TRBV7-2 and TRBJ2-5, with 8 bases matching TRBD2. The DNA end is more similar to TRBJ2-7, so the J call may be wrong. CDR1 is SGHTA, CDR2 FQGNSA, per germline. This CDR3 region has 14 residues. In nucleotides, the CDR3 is TGTGCCAGCAGCTTCGGCGGGGGGCTGTCCGAGCAGTACTTC. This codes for CASSFGGGLSEQYF.

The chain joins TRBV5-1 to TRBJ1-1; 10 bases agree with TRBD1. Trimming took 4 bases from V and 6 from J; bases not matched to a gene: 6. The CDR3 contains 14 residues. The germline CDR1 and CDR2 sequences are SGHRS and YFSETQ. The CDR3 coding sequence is TGCGCCAGCAGCCCTGGACAGGGGGTCCCTGAAGCTTTCTTT. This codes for CASSPGQGVPEAFF.

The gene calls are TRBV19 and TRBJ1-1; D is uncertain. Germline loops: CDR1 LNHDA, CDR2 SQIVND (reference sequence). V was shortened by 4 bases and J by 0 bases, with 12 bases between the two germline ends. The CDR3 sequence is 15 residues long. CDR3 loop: CASSTPGEVNTEAFF. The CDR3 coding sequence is TGTGCCAGTAGTACCCCGGGAGAGGTGAACACTGAAGCTTTCTTT.

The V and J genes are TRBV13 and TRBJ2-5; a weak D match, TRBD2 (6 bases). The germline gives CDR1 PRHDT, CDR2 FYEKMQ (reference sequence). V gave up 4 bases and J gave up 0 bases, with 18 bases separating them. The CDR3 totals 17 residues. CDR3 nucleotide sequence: TGTGCCAGCAGCTCCCCGGCGGGCGGGGCGAACCAAGAGACCCAGTACTTC. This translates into CASSSPAGGANQETQYF.

CDR3 sequence (DNA): TGCAGCGTGCGGCAGAGCAATCAGCCCCAGCATTTT. It encodes CSVRQSNQPQHF. J is TRBJ1-5 and V is TRBV29-1; D unresolved. The CDR3 is 12 residues long. CDR1 is SQVTM and CDR2 is ANQGSEA in the germline V gene. Trimming removed 6 bases at V and 1 base at J, with 7 bases between.

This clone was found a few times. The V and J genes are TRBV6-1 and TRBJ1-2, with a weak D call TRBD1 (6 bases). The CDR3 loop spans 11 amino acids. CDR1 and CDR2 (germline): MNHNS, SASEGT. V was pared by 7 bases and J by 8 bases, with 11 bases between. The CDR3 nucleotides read TGTGCCAGCACCCAGGGGCGCGGCTACACCTTC. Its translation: CASTQGRGYTF.

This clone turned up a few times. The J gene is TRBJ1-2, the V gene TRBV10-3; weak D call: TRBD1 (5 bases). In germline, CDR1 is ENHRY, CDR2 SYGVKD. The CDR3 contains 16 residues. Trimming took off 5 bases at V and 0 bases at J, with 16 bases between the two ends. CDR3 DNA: TGTGCCATCAGTTCCGGGACGGACTACACTAACTATGGCTACACCTTC. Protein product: CAISSGTDYTNYGYTF.

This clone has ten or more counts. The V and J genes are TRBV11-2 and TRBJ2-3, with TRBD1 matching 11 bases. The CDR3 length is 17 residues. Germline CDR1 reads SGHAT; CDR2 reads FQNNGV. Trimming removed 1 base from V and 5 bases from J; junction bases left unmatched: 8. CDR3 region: CASSLVSPGQGEDTQYF. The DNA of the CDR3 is TGTGCCAGCAGCTTAGTCTCGCCGGGACAGGGGGAAGATACGCAGTATTTT. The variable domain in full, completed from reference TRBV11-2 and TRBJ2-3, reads EAGVAQSPRYKIIEKRQSVAFWCNPISGHATLYWYQQILGQGPKLLIQFQNNGVVDDSQLPKDRFSAERLKGVDSTLKIQPAKLEDSAVYLCASSLVSPGQGEDTQYFGPGTRLTVL.